This TCR beta chain was profiled in a study of OX40 agonist ivuxolimab in advanced cancers. Study overall: Treatment of patients was with ivuxolimab, an agonistic anti-OX40 (CD134) antibody. Broader study findings: The work left the antigen specificity of expanded peripheral T cells undetermined. CD4+ and CD8+ blood T cells expanded clonally by week 6 at 0.1 to 3.0 mg/kg.

Drawing of blood for sampling happened at baseline, at cycle 4 day 1, and at cycle 7 day 1. Notes on this clone: Its antigen is unknown.

Germline-derived CDR1 and CDR2 are ENHRY and SYGVKD. The CDR3 totals 15 residues. Trimming left V 6 bases short and J 0 bases short, with 14 bases between. Assay: immunoSEQ multiplex PCR; the TCRdb copy retains only in-frame clones and omits some. The profile shows about 100,000 clones, roughly 90% of them singletons. This sample comprised CD4+ or CD8+ T cells sorted from blood, obtained in a trial of the OX40 agonist ivuxolimab. This TCR was sampled from an adult with an advanced solid tumor such as melanoma, head and neck, liver or kidney cancer. The rearrangement uses TRBV10-3 and TRBJ1-1; weak D call: TRBD1 (6 bases). The CDR3 region is CAISPLQGMNTEAFF. As DNA, the CDR3 is TGTGCCATCAGCCCCTTACAGGGAATGAACACTGAAGCTTTCTTT.